These 2 T cell receptor beta chains share one sample of origin, sequenced in a study of T cells in Graves' hyperthyroidism and ophthalmopathy. Amplification yielded TCR beta CDR3 regions, with RNA transcripts as the source. HTBI primers were used for first-round RT-PCR of the TCR CDR3. TCRdb reprocessed the multiplex PCR reads via MiXCR and lists one record per CDR3 protein. Of nearly 600,000 distinct CDR3 sequences in the sample, 12% to 15% are singletons; the top ten hold about 7%. The source material was blood. The receptors originated from a woman in her late teens or twenties with Graves' ophthalmopathy.

The CDR3 nucleotides read TGTGCCAGCAGTGACCCCCGGGACTTCAGCTCCTACAATGAGCAGTTCTTC. This codes for CASSDPRDFSSYNEQFF. This sequence joins TRBV2 and TRBJ2-1, with D perhaps TRBD2 (6 bases). This CDR3 comprises 17 residues. Trimming removed 3 bases from V and 0 bases from J, with 15 bases in between. In germline, CDR1 is SNHLY, CDR2 FYNNEI.

The table lists this clonotype with many counts. This rearrangement joins TRBV12-3 or TRBV12-4 to TRBJ1-1; D may be TRBD1 (6 bases). This CDR3 is 17 amino acids long. The V end lost 7 bases, the J end lost 3 bases, and 24 bases lay between the germline ends. CDR3 amino acids: CASTPRGGMRGDTEAFF. CDR3 nucleotide sequence: TGTGCCAGCACCCCAAGGGGGGGGATGAGGGGGGACACTGAAGCTTTCTTT.